There are many counts of the clone carrying this TCR beta chain. Its antigen is still unknown. Using unique molecular identifiers, the investigators prepared the TCRbeta library. TCRdb fed the PCR reads into MiXCR, producing one record per CDR3 protein. Of about 29,000 distinct CDR3 sequences listed, around 6.3% are singletons. The sample belongs to a study of T-cell reconstitution after alpha-beta-depleted transplantation in children. From germline, CDR1 is MNHGY and CDR2 SAAAGT. V gave up 4 bases and J gave up 6 bases; unmatched junction bases: 23. CDR3 size: 19 residues. Study results and limitations: T-cell counts and diversity at one year post-transplant came mainly from newly produced T cells. Approximately two months post-transplant, alpha-beta T cells reportedly originated from several hundred expanded graft clones.

The TCR comes from a male patient between 10 and 17 years old who had a stem cell transplant for acute myeloid leukemia, so the T cells may come from the graft donor. V and J are TRBV6-8 and TRBJ2-7, with 8 bases matching TRBD2. The sample here was PBMCs, mostly from graft donor cells, taken 180 days after TCRalphabeta/CD19-depleted stem cell transplant. CDR3 sequence reads: CASSSQTPGTIAGSPEQYF. The CDR3 DNA follows: TGTGCCAGCAGTTCTCAAACCCCCGGGACTATAGCGGGAAGTCCCGAGCAGTACTTC.